This entry describes one T cell receptor (beta chain). Its target is not known. Then a second PCR, running about 6 to 11 cycles, was carried out with a sample-barcoded 5' primer and a J-beta primer mix. Carrying 12 random nucleotides, a template-switch adaptor labeled each individual cDNA molecule. MiXCR, run by TCRdb on the 5' RACE reads, gives a single entry per CDR3 protein. Among hundreds of thousands of distinct CDR3 sequences listed, approximately 44% were seen once. The data belong to a study of blood T cells in healthy people across ages. Study outcomes and limitations: Donor CMV status, an unknown factor, possibly confounded changes in expanded clonotypes. Per-million-T-cell TCR beta diversity fell roughly linearly with age.

The V end was cut by 5 bases, the J end by 1 base, with 18 bases between. Germline V gene data show CDR1 as SNHLY and CDR2 as FYNNEI. The CDR3 covers 16 residues. The individuals who served as donors were healthy Caucasians living in Russia, aged roughly 6 to 100. The sample comprised blood. The TCR comes from a man aged 60-69 years in good health. The V call is TRBV2, the J call TRBJ2-7; D might be TRBD1 (6 bases). CDR3 sequence (DNA): TGTGCCAGCAGTACCCGAGGAACAGGGATTTCCTACGAGCAGTACTTC. Amino acids: CASSTRGTGISYEQYF.